Following are 27 T cell receptor beta chains from one sample sequenced in a study of tumor-infiltrating lymphocytes in oesophageal squamous cell carcinoma. TCRdb reanalysed the PCR reads using MiXCR and keeps one entry per CDR3 protein. The table has about 21,000 distinct CDR3 sequences, 30% to 40% seen once. Sequences were obtained from esophageal tumor tissue. These receptors all stem from a male donor with esophageal squamous cell carcinoma.

About this clonotype: This CDR3 fails to terminate in the conserved phenylalanine or tryptophan, so it likely reflects a read error. Because the CDR3's place on the DNA is in doubt, the DNA is left out and the CDR3 is given as listed by TCRdb. This sequence joins TRBV6-4 and TRBJ2-7; TRBD2, the table's D call, was not compared with the DNA. The length of the CDR3 is 10 amino acids, counting both ends. Germline lookup yields CDR1 MRHNA and CDR2 SNTAGT. The CDR3: CASSDAGRIA.

Turning to this clonotype: One junction end does not reproduce the germline sequence, and a read error may be involved. This rearrangement joins TRBV19 to TRBJ2-3, with D unresolved. Germline CDR1 LNHDA, CDR2 SQIVND (reference sequence). The CDR3 is made up of 13 amino acids. The DNA for the CDR3 is TGTGCCAGTAGTATATCTGGACCTACGGATGCGTTCTTC. Protein: CASSISGPTDAFF.

In its sample, this clonotype was seen once. The V gene is TRBV6-6, the J gene TRBJ2-1; 11 positions agree with TRBD2. The DNA matches TRBJ2-7 better at its end, which makes the J call doubtful. In germline, CDR1 is MNHNY, CDR2 SVGAGI (reference sequence). This CDR3 comprises 16 residues. The CDR3 nucleotides read TGTGCCAGCAGTTACAGGTTGACTAGCGGGGTCTACGAGCAGTACTTC. Its protein is CASSYRLTSGVYEQYF.

A single count supports this clonotype. V and J are TRBV4-1 and TRBJ1-5; TRBD1 is a possible D gene (5 bases). The CDR3 length is 17 residues. Trimming removed 0 bases at V and 0 bases at J, with 12 bases between. The germline CDR1 and CDR2 sequences are MGHRA and YSYEKL. The CDR3 loop is CASSQEGGGYSNQPQHF. The CDR3 region has the DNA TGCGCCAGCAGCCAAGAGGGGGGGGGATATAGCAATCAGCCCCAGCATTTT.

This clonotype was observed a single time. Given a much more abundant clone one base away, this may be a read error. V is TRBV2 and J is TRBJ2-7; 8 bases fit TRBD2. The length of the CDR3 is 14 residues. Germline values: CDR1 SNHLY, CDR2 FYNNEI. The J segment lost 7 bases and the V segment lost 8 bases, leaving 13 bases of the junction unmatched. The CDR3 DNA follows: TGTGCCAGCCTGAAGCGGGGGTTTAGAGATGAGCAGTACTTC. Its translation: CASLKRGFRDEQYF.

Of note for this clonotype: One end of the junction is discordant with germline, which a read error may explain. V and J are TRBV5-3 and TRBJ2-1, with D hard to call. The J call may be faulty, since TRBJ2-7 better matches the DNA end. TRBV5-3 is placed among ORFs of uncertain function. The length of the CDR3 is 13 residues. DNA for the CDR3: TGTGCCAGCAGCTTGAGGACGGGCTACGAGCAGTACTTC. Its protein product is CASSLRTGYEQYF.

Only a few counts were recorded for this clonotype. At one of its ends the junction is not consistent with the germline gene, which may arise from a read error. The chain recombines TRBV12-3 or TRBV12-4 with TRBJ1-1; tentative D call: TRBD1 (5 bases). CDR3 size: 14 residues. The CDR3 coding sequence is TGTGCCAGCAGTTATCGGGGGATGAATACTGAAGCTTTCTTT. Amino acid sequence: CASSYRGMNTEAFF.

In the case of this clonotype: The CDR3 does not close with the conserved phenylalanine or tryptophan, likely indicating a read error. Because the CDR3's place on the DNA is in doubt, the DNA is left out and the CDR3 is given as listed by TCRdb. V usage is TRBV6-1 and J usage is TRBJ2-5; the table names TRBD2, a call not compared with the DNA. The CDR3 comprises 16 residues, both ends counted. Germline lookup yields CDR1 MNHNS and CDR2 SASEGT. The CDR3 loop is CASSSTAEGSPLHFGN.

The chain joins TRBV7-2 to TRBJ2-4; no firm D call. The CDR3 runs 13 residues. The ends were cut back, 9 bases at V and 1 base at J, with 10 bases in the middle. The germline V gene has CDR1 SGHTA and CDR2 FQGNSA. The CDR3 is CARYDTAKNIQYF. CDR3 nucleotide sequence: TGTGCCAGATACGACACCGCCAAAAACATTCAGTACTTC.

This clonotype was counted only a few times. The rearrangement uses TRBV3-1 and TRBJ2-5; 7 bases map to TRBD1. The last part of the DNA fits TRBJ2-7 better; the J call may be wrong. This CDR3 has 14 amino acids. Germline V gives CDR1 LGHDT, CDR2 YNNKEL (reference sequence). Here the CDR3 DNA reads TGTGCCAGCAGCTCCAGGGACAGAGCCTACGAGCAGTACTTC. Residues: CASSSRDRAYEQYF.

The genes are TRBV6-1 and TRBJ2-1, with TRBD1 matching 7 bases. The last part of the DNA fits TRBJ2-7 better; the J call may be wrong. This CDR3 has 14 amino acids. Germline CDR1 is MNHNS and CDR2 is SASEGT. CDR3 DNA: TGTGCCAGCAGTCCAGGACAGGTGGGCTACGAGCAGTACTTC. It codes for CASSPGQVGYEQYF.

J is TRBJ1-6 and V is TRBV11-1; 9 bases line up with TRBD1. J was trimmed by 19 bases and V by 3 bases; bases with no gene match: 19. The CDR3 is made up of 16 amino acids. CDR1 and CDR2 from the germline V gene are SGHAT and FQDESV (reference sequence). CDR3 nucleotide sequence: TGTGCCAGCAGCTTGGTGCGGGGGACAGGGTCTCACGAGCAGCACTTT. Translation gives CASSLVRGTGSHEQHF.

The chain recombines TRBV11-1 with TRBJ1-2; the D gene is possibly TRBD1 (5 bases). Deletions cut 2 bases from V and 5 bases from J, with 12 bases between. Germline loops: CDR1 SGHAT, CDR2 FQDESV (reference sequence). CDR3 length: 14 amino acids. The CDR3 reads CASSLRGEAYGYTF. CDR3 bases: TGTGCCAGCAGCTTAAGAGGGGAGGCGTATGGCTACACCTTC.

The chain recombines TRBV7-4 with TRBJ2-1; TRBD1 might be the D (5 bases). Trimming pared 8 bases from V and 3 bases from J, leaving 20 bases between. CDR3 length: 16 residues. The germline gives CDR1 SGHVT, CDR2 SQSDAQ. CDR3 region: CASYEFGVQGYNEQFF. The CDR3, as DNA: TGTGCCAGCTACGAGTTCGGAGTCCAGGGCTACAATGAGCAGTTCTTC. The variable domain in full, with the rest retrieved from reference TRBV7-4 and TRBJ2-1, is GAGVSQSPRYKVAKRGRDVALRCDSISGHVTLYWYRQTLGQGSEVLTYSQSDAQRDKSGRPSGRFSAERPERSVSTLKIQRTEQGDSAVYLCASYEFGVQGYNEQFFGPGTRLTVL.

This clonotype was recorded at least ten times. The chain combines TRBV27 with TRBJ2-7; TRBD1 aligns across 9 bases. The germline V gene encodes CDR1 MNHEY and CDR2 SMNVEV (reference sequence). V was pared by 0 bases and J by 3 bases, with 6 bases of the junction left unmatched. This CDR3 contains 16 residues. CDR3 in amino acids: CASSLSRRTGVYEQYF. The CDR3, as DNA: TGTGCCAGCAGTTTATCGAGAAGGACAGGGGTCTACGAGCAGTACTTC.

This clonotype is labeled medium-sized. The CDR3 DNA sequence: TGTGCAAGTCGCTTAAACAGGGTCCAAGAGACCCAGTACTTC. Translating it yields CASRLNRVQETQYF. This chain links TRBV12-2 with TRBJ2-5. TRBV12-2 is classified as a pseudogene. The length of the CDR3 is 14 residues.

On this clonotype: Given a much more abundant clone one base away, this may be a read error. The genes are TRBV7-8 and TRBJ2-5; 11 bases line up with TRBD2. The J call may be in error: the DNA end matches TRBJ2-1 better. Germline lookup yields CDR1 SGHVS and CDR2 FQNEAQ. The CDR3 length is 15 residues. The CDR3 loop is CASSLELAGDYEQFF. In DNA, the CDR3 is TGTGCCAGCAGCTTAGAACTAGCGGGGGACTACGAGCAGTTCTTC.

This clonotype is deemed medium-sized. The V and J genes are TRBV7-3 and TRBJ2-3, with D possibly matching TRBD1 (5 bases). V dropped 4 bases and J dropped 6 bases, with 11 bases sitting between them. This CDR3 is built from 13 residues. The germline V gene encodes CDR1 SGHTA and CDR2 FQGTGA. The chain's CDR3 is CASSSFQGDTQYF. In DNA, the CDR3 is TGTGCCAGCAGCTCCTTCCAGGGCGATACGCAGTATTTT.

This clonotype was observed many times. The chain carries TRBV7-9 and TRBJ2-7, with D maybe TRBD1 (6 bases). V was pared by 5 bases and J by 1 base, with 15 bases between. The CDR3 spans 15 residues. Germline V lookup: CDR1 SEHNR, CDR2 FQNEAQ (reference sequence). The CDR3 region is CASSGDIPISYEQYF. In DNA, the CDR3 is TGTGCCAGCAGCGGGGACATACCGATTTCCTACGAGCAGTACTTC.

The V gene is TRBV28, the J gene TRBJ2-7, with 9 bases fitting TRBD2. The germline CDR1 and CDR2 sequences are MDHEN and SYDVKM. The CDR3 is 10 residues long. V was clipped by 9 bases and J by 10 bases; unmatched bases: 4. The CDR3 is CASSGSSQYF. CDR3 in DNA: TGTGCCAGTAGCGGGAGTTCCCAGTACTTC.

This clonotype was found a few times. The J gene is TRBJ2-1, the V gene TRBV13; tentative D call: TRBD2 (6 bases). V was trimmed by 2 bases and J by 0 bases, leaving 11 bases between them. Looked up from germline, CDR1 is PRHDT and CDR2 is FYEKMQ (reference sequence). The CDR3 sequence is 16 residues long. Here the CDR3 reads CASSLYRGFSYNEQFF. The CDR3 DNA follows: TGTGCCAGCAGCTTATATCGGGGGTTCTCCTACAATGAGCAGTTCTTC.

This clonotype came up a few times. A much larger clone is a single base away; this may be a read error. The chain employs TRBV5-1 and TRBJ2-1, with TRBD2 matching over 7 bases. The J call may be incorrect, as the DNA end agrees better with TRBJ2-7. CDR1 and CDR2 from the germline V gene are SGHRS and YFSETQ. This CDR3 has 15 amino acids. CDR3 DNA: TGCGCCAGCAGCTTTAGCGGGCGGGCACGGGATGAGCAGTACTTC. Protein: CASSFSGRARDEQYF.

This clonotype was observed many times. The gene calls are TRBV5-1 and TRBJ2-1; TRBD2 matches at 9 bases. The V segment lost 5 bases and the J segment 4 bases; nucleotides outside the gene matches: 25. There are 21 residues in the CDR3. Germline V lookup: CDR1 SGHRS, CDR2 YFSETQ. This CDR3 is CASSLRPISGSLIPSYNEQFF. The CDR3 DNA is TGCGCCAGCAGTTTACGACCGATTAGCGGGAGCCTGATTCCCTCTTACAATGAGCAGTTCTTC.

The chain has TRBV6-8 and TRBJ2-2; D unresolved. The CDR3 extends over 13 amino acids. Germline-derived CDR1 and CDR2 are MNHGY and SAAAGT. Trimming shortened V by 0 bases and J by 6 bases, and 5 bases separated the two germline ends. CDR3 sequence (DNA): TGTGCCAGCAGTTACTCGAAGGCCGGGGAGCTGTTTTTT. Translated, it gives CASSYSKAGELFF.

A remark on this clonotype: A single base separates this from a much larger clone, so it may be a read error. V and J are TRBV11-2 and TRBJ2-1, with no clear D. TRBJ2-7 matches the DNA end more closely, so the J call is doubtful. Germline V CDR1 and CDR2: SGHAT, FQNNGV. This CDR3 comprises 13 residues. CDR3 residues: CASSPRVYDEQYF. DNA for the CDR3: TGTGCCAGCAGCCCTAGGGTATATGATGAGCAGTACTTC.

This clonotype was detected only a few times. CDR3 amino acids: CASSFLTGGLKGETQYF. In DNA form, the CDR3 reads TGTGCCAGCAGCTTTCTCACGGGGGGGCTTAAGGGAGAGACCCAGTACTTC. This sequence joins TRBV7-2 and TRBJ2-5, with 8 bases fitting TRBD2. CDR3 length equals 17 residues. The junction had 13 bases not matched to a gene; V was cut back by 3 bases and J by 4 bases. Germline values: CDR1 SGHTA, CDR2 FQGNSA.

This clonotype was observed many times. The CDR3 loop reads CASSLVASGYNEQYF. CDR3 nucleotides: TGTGCCAGCAGCTTAGTAGCTAGCGGATACAATGAGCAGTACTTC. The gene calls are TRBV7-2 and TRBJ2-7; TRBD2 matches 7 bases. Germline trimming cut 1 base from V and 7 bases from J; bases unmatched to any gene: 10. The CDR3 length is 15 residues. Per germline, CDR1 SGHTA and CDR2 FQGNSA.